Listed below are T cell receptor beta chains from one sample, sequenced in a study of cytomegalovirus exposure and HLA in healthy donors. Using immunoSEQ multiplex PCR, the repertoire was profiled, and TCRdb retains in-frame clones only, with some absent. The listing contains about 74,000 clones. Sequenced sample: PBMCs. Every receptor here comes from a female donor in good health and CMV-seropositive. CDR3s include the opening cysteine and the closing phenylalanine or tryptophan. Each record gives: CDR3 protein, CDR3 DNA, V gene, D gene, J gene. The D gene is left open where the match is weak.

CASSFTLGLGNEKLFF TGTGCCAGCAGCTTCACCTTGGGACTGGGAAATGAAAAACTGTTTTTT TRBV7-9 - TRBJ1-4
CASSLDSGLAKNIQYF TGTGCCAGCAGCTTAGATTCGGGACTAGCCAAAAACATTCAGTACTTC TRBV7-2 - TRBJ2-4
CASSPDRRYNSPLHF TGTGCCAGCAGCCCGGACAGGAGATATAATTCACCCCTCCACTTT TRBV5-6 TRBD1 TRBJ1-6
CASSYIGGEQYF TGTGCCAGCAGTTACATAGGAGGCGAGCAGTACTTC TRBV6-5 - TRBJ2-7
CASSGNRADQPQHF TGTGCCAGCAGTGGAAACAGGGCGGATCAGCCCCAGCATTTT TRBV6-1 - TRBJ1-5
CAWSSTRQGVIAKNIQYF TGTGCCTGGAGTTCAACTCGACAGGGTGTAATAGCCAAAAACATTCAGTACTTC TRBV30 TRBD1 TRBJ2-4
CATTPGTGGPVSYNEQFF TGTGCCACCACGCCCGGGACAGGGGGCCCAGTATCCTACAATGAGCAGTTCTTC TRBV19 TRBD1 TRBJ2-1
CASSQGNSNYGYTF TGTGCCAGCAGCCAGGGAAATTCTAACTATGGCTACACCTTC TRBV13 - TRBJ1-2
CASSAARGAGENIQYF TGTGCCAGCAGCGCCGCCCGGGGGGCTGGGGAAAACATTCAGTACTTC TRBV9 - TRBJ2-4
CTSSHVDRGTQETQYF TGCACCAGCAGCCATGTTGACAGGGGGACCCAAGAGACCCAGTACTTC TRBV1 - TRBJ2-5
CASSARGSPLHF TGTGCCAGCAGCGCCCGGGGATCACCCCTCCACTTT TRBV9 - TRBJ1-6
CASSVGQVSYEQYF TGTGCCAGCAGCGTAGGACAGGTTTCCTACGAGCAGTACTTC TRBV9 - TRBJ2-7
CASSPRQGSYEQYF TGTGCCAGCAGCCCCCGACAGGGTTCCTACGAGCAGTACTTC TRBV11-2 TRBD1 TRBJ2-7
CASSPEDRELYEQYF TGCGCCAGCAGCCCGGAAGACAGGGAACTTTACGAGCAGTACTTC TRBV5-1 TRBD1 TRBJ2-7